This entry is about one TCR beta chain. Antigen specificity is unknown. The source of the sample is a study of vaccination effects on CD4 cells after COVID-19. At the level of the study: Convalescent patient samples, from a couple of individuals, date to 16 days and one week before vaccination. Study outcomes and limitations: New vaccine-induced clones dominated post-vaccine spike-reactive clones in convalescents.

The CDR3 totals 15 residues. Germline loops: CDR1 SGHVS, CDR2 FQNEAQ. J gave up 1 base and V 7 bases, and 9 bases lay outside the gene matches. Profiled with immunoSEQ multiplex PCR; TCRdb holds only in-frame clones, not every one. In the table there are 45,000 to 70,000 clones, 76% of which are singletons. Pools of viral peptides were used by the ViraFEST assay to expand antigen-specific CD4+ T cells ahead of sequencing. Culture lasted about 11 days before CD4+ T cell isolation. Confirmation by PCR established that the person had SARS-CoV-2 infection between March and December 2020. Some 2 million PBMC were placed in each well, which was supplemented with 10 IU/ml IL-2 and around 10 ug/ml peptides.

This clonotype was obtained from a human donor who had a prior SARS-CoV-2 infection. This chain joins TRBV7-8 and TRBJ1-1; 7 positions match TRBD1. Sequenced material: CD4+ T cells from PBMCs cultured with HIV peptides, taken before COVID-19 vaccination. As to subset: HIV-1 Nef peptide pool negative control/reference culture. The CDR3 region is CASTYKGAENTEAFF. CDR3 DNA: TGTGCCAGCACCTACAAGGGGGCCGAGAACACTGAAGCTTTCTTT.